The following is a T cell receptor (beta chain) sequence with its context. Its antigen is not known. Sequencing used immunoSEQ multiplex PCR; TCRdb keeps in-frame clones, though not all of them. Among roughly 100,000 clones listed, over 75% were seen once. This entry is derived from a study of T cell responses to AZD1222 COVID-19 vaccine. Points from the study as a whole: Clonal diversity was possibly underestimated; the donors were predominantly white British and more often female.

There are 13 residues in the CDR3. V gave up 8 bases and J gave up 5 bases, with 15 bases separating them. The germline gives CDR1 SNHLY, CDR2 FYNNEI. The chain combines TRBV2 with TRBJ1-1, with D unclear. Sequencing was performed on peripheral blood, taken on day 0 of AZD1222 vaccination. The sequence was obtained from an adult in good health. CDR3 in DNA: TGTGCCAGCCTAAGAATTGTGGGAACTGAAGCTTTCTTT. This encodes CASLRIVGTEAFF. The entire variable domain, with the rest obtained from reference TRBV2 and TRBJ1-1, is as follows: EPEVTQTPSHQVTQMGQEVILRCVPISNHLYFYWYRQILGQKVEFLVSFYNNEISEKSEIFDDQFSVERPDGSNFTLKIRSTKLEDSAMYFCASLRIVGTEAFFGQGTRLTVV.